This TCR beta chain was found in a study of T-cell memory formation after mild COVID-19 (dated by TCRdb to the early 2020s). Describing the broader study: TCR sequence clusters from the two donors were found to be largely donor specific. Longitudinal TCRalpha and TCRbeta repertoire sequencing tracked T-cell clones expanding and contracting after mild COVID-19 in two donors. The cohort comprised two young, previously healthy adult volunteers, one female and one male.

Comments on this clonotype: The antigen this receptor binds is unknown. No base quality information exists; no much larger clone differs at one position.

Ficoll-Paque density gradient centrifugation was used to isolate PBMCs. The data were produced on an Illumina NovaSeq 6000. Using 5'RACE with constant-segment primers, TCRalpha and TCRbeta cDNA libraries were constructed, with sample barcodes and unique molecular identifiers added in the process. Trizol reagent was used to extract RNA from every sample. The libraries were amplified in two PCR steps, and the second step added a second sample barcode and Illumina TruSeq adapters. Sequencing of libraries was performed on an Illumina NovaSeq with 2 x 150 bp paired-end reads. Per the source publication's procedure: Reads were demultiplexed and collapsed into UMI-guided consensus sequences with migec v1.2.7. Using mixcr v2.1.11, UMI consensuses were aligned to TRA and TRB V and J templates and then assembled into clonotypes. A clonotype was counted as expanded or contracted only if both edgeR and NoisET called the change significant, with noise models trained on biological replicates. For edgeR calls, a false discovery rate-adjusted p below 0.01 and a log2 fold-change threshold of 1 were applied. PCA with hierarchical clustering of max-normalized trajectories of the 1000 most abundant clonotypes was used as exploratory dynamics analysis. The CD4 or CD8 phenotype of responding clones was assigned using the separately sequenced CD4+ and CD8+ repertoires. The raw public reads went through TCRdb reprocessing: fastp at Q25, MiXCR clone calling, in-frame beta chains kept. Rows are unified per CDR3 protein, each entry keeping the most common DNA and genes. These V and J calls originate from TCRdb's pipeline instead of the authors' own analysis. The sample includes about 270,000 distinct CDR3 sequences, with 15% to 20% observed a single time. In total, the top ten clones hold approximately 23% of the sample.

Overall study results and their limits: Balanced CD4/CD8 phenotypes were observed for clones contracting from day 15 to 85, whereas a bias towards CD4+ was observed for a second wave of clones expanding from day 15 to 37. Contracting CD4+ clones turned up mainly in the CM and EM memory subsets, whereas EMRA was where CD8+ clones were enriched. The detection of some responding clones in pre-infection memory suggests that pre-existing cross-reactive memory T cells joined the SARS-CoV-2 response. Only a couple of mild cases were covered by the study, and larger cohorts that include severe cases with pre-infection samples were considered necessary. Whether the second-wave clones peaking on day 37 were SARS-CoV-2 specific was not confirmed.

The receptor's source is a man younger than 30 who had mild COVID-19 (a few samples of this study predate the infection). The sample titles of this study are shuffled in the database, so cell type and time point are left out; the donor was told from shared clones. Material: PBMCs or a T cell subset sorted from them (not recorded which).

The sequence in DNA is TGTGCCAGCAGTTACAATGATCCAGGCTCTTCACCCCTCCACTTT. The resulting protein is CASSYNDPGSSPLHF. This chain joins TRBV6-6 to TRBJ1-6; the D segment cannot be called with confidence. V is shortened by 2 bases, J by 9 bases, and the region joining them spans 14 bases. Measured from the cysteine to the phenylalanine, the CDR3 is 15 residues long. The entry retains the CDR3 DNA only, 45 bases that are in frame from base 1. CDR1 and CDR2 were assigned from the germline V gene (reference sequence) as MNHNY and SVGAGI.